What follows is one TCR beta chain and its context. Its antigen is undetermined. Per the original data handling: Pooled conventional T cells gave about 11x10^4 patient and about 150,000 donor TCRbeta sequences. TCRdb's copy holds only in-frame clones and misses some; the assay was immunoSEQ multiplex PCR. V, J and clone size are taken as reported in that table, and D and trimming were inferred from the DNA itself. In the table there are about 23,000 clones, about 98% of which are singletons. Germline assignment: CDR1 SGHVS and CDR2 FNYEAQ. The ends lost 6 bases at V and 6 bases at J; junction bases unmatched: 15. CDR3 length equals 16 residues. These data are taken from a study of B cell selection in AIRE deficiency. The sorted conventional CD4 T cells were gated as CD4+CD127+. Study-wide results and limits: Shared Treg sequences had shorter CDR3s, biased toward rearrangements with few non-templated insertions. Patient Tconv cells held about 31% of Treg sequences shared by healthy donors.

The chain uses TRBV7-6 and TRBJ2-7, with 9 bases matching TRBD1. The receptor was derived from a human donor with AIRE deficiency. Sequenced input: conventional CD4+ T cells sorted from PBMCs. CDR3 bases: TGTGCCAGCAGTCTAGGGGCCGGGACAGGGTCGTTCGAGCAGTACTTC. Translation gives CASSLGAGTGSFEQYF.